The clone carrying this T cell receptor beta chain turned up a few times. The antigen remains unidentified. This entry is derived from a study of blood T cells in healthy people across ages. General observations from the study: Naive and antigen-experienced cells could not be conclusively compared, given unsorted PBMCs. Older age went with lower TCR beta diversity per million T cells, in a roughly linear way. The authors considered diversity estimates from one million T cells to be underestimates.

Combining a sample-barcoded 5' primer with a J-beta primer mix, a second PCR ran for about 6 to 11 cycles. TCRdb reprocessed the 5' RACE reads with MiXCR, giving one entry per CDR3 protein. The sample holds 450,000 to 700,000 distinct CDR3 sequences, 25% to 30% seen once. Aged roughly 6 to 90, donors were systemically healthy Caucasians from Russia. The TCR was taken from a woman in her 70s in good health. Sequencing was carried out using blood.

CDR3 protein: CASSSGSSWYF. The CDR3 DNA sequence: TGTGCCAGCAGCTCGGGGTCCTCGTGGTACTTC. The rearrangement uses TRBV7-2 and TRBJ2-7; D might be TRBD2 (5 bases). The CDR3 contains 11 residues. The germline V and J ends were trimmed by 4 bases and 12 bases, with 13 bases remaining between them. CDR1 SGHTA and CDR2 FQGNSA come from the germline V gene.